This TCR beta chain originates from a study of shared clonotypes between healthy human individuals. Across the whole study: Per donor, three plates held CD4 naive cells, three held CD4 memory, two held CD8 naive and one held CD8 memory.

Naive CD8 populations comprised CD45RO-negative cells positively selected for CCR7, excluding terminally differentiated effector memory CD45RA+ cells. This was a deep-level run. Clones were sequenced by immunoSEQ multiplex PCR, and TCRdb holds only the in-frame ones, with some missing. Of approximately 840,000 clones in the sample, roughly 96% were seen once. Findings and limits, study-wide: Generation probabilities of non-shared clonotypes were lower (relative to those shared by all four donors). Across a handful of donors, naive CD4 shared roughly 5.2%, naive CD8 under 4%, memory CD4 roughly 2.2%, memory CD8 0.4% to 0.5%.

Concerning this clone: Its antigen remains unknown.

Per the germline V gene, CDR1 is SGDLS and CDR2 is YYNGEE. This CDR3 contains 15 residues. V was trimmed by 2 bases and J by 4 bases, leaving 13 bases between them. The sequenced sample consisted of naive CD8+ T cells sorted from blood. This sequence was found in a young man in good health. The chain links TRBV9 to TRBJ2-1; D may correspond to TRBD1 or TRBD2 (5 bases each). The DNA for the CDR3 is TGTGCCAGCAGCGTTGAGGGGCAGACGTACAATGAGCAGTTCTTC. Encoded protein: CASSVEGQTYNEQFF. Combining the CDR3 with reference TRBV9 and TRBJ2-1 gives the whole variable domain DSGVTQTPKHLITATGQRVTLRCSPRSGDLSVYWYQQSLDQGLQFLIQYYNGEERAKGNILERFSAQQFPDLHSELNLSSLELGDSALYFCASSVEGQTYNEQFFGPGTRLTVL.